This T cell receptor beta chain comes out of a study of T cell responses to AZD1222 COVID-19 vaccine. Across the whole study: Second-dose intervals of approximately 4 or approximately 12 weeks were pooled. Findings of the study overall: The CD4 TCRs associated with vaccination extended across spike and predominated at 160-218 and 743-854. The sample set comprised mostly white British donors with more females, and clonal diversity was possibly underestimated.

Remarks on this clone: Its target is unknown.

This table comes from immunoSEQ multiplex PCR, and its TCRdb copy is limited to in-frame clones, with some not included. The sample holds about 140,000 clones, more than 90% seen once. The germline V gene encodes CDR1 SGHRS and CDR2 YFSETQ. J gave up 7 bases and V 4 bases, and 4 bases lay outside the gene matches. The CDR3 is made up of 13 amino acids. The chain recombines TRBV5-1 with TRBJ2-1; 8 nucleotides match TRBD2. Sequences were derived from peripheral blood, sampled on day 0 of AZD1222 vaccination. The receptor comes from an adult in good health. The CDR3 sequence is CASSTGGWNEQFF. The CDR3, as DNA: TGCGCCAGCAGCACGGGGGGGTGGAATGAGCAGTTCTTC.